The entry that follows covers one TCR beta chain sequence. The antigen is not known. Time point defined: persistent/refractory GD, antithyroid drugs over 5 years with positive TRAb. PBMC-derived RNA was used for the TCR library. This sample stems from a study of regulatory T cells in long-lasting Graves disease. CDR1 and CDR2 from the germline V gene are MDHEN and SYDVKM. J gave up 4 bases and V 8 bases, and 3 bases lay outside the gene matches. The CDR3 totals 15 residues. Study results and limitations: Between persistent patients, 2,500 to 3,500 public clonotypes were shared, exceeding the roughly 920 shared between new patients. Persistent Graves' patients showed reduced TCR diversity versus newly diagnosed patients. Persistent disease preferred TRBV28, TRBJ1-2 and TRBJ2-5; new disease, TRBV20-1 and TRBJ2-1.

The TCR beta library used iRepertoire HTBI primers with Arm-PCR amplification of CDR3. MiXCR was run by TCRdb on the multiplex PCR reads, yielding one entry per CDR3 protein. The sample carries about 290,000 distinct CDR3 sequences, around 21% recorded once. Specimen: peripheral blood mononuclear cells (PBMCs), collected when the disease was refractory, from a patient treated with antithyroid drugs. The gene calls are TRBV28 and TRBJ2-6, with 12 bases lining up with TRBD1. The receptor comes from a female donor with Graves disease. The CDR3 DNA sequence: TGTGCCAGCGGGACAGGGGGCACCGGGGCCAACGTCCTGACTTTC. Protein product: CASGTGGTGANVLTF. Filled out from reference TRBV28 and TRBJ2-6, the complete variable domain reads DVKVTQSSRYLVKRTGEKVFLECVQDMDHENMFWYRQDPGLGLRLIYFSYDVKMKEKGDIPEGYSVSREKKERFSLILESASTNQTSMYLCASGTGGTGANVLTFGAGSRLTVL.